The 27 T cell receptor beta chains listed next were all sequenced from one sample in a study of blood T cell repertoires in COVID-19. Profiled with immunoSEQ multiplex PCR; TCRdb holds only in-frame clones, not every one. The table shows more than 100,000 clones, with around 88% occurring only once. The specimen sequenced was peripheral blood. All receptors derive from a woman in her fifties or sixties with active or convalescent COVID-19.

The chain combines TRBV19 with TRBJ1-6; TRBD1 matches 11 bases. Germline V gene data show CDR1 as LNHDA and CDR2 as SQIVND (reference sequence). The CDR3 totals 15 residues. V lost 3 bases and J lost 7; bases outside the gene matches: 2. The CDR3 is CASSMDRGQNSPLHF. The DNA for the CDR3 is TGTGCCAGTAGTATGGACAGGGGGCAGAATTCACCCCTCCACTTT.

The chain employs TRBV6-5 and TRBJ2-5, with 7 bases aligning to TRBD1. The junction had 10 bases not matched to a gene; V was cut back by 6 bases and J by 6 bases. Germline-derived CDR1 and CDR2 are MNHEY and SVGAGI. CDR3 length: 14 amino acids. The CDR3 spells CASSKTGTVQTQYF. CDR3 bases: TGTGCCAGCAGCAAGACAGGGACGGTGCAGACCCAGTACTTC.

As DNA, the CDR3 is TGCAGCGTAGGACAGGGGAACGAAAAACTGTTTTTT. Translation gives CSVGQGNEKLFF. The J gene is TRBJ1-4, the V gene TRBV29-1; 9 bases are shared with TRBD1. The length of the CDR3 is 12 residues. Unmatched junction bases numbered 4, after V lost 6 bases and J lost 8 bases. Germline values: CDR1 SQVTM, CDR2 ANQGSEA.

CDR3 residues: CASSPTGGETQYF. The DNA of the CDR3 is TGTGCCAGCAGCCCGACGGGCGGGGAGACCCAGTACTTC. This sequence joins TRBV7-9 and TRBJ2-5, with a possible D match to TRBD2 (5 bases). V was trimmed by 5 bases and J by 5 bases, leaving 12 bases between them. The CDR3 contains 13 residues. The V gene's germline CDR1 is SEHNR and CDR2 FQNEAQ (reference sequence).

The J gene is TRBJ2-1, the V gene TRBV7-9; TRBD2 matches 9 bases. There are 13 residues in the CDR3. V trimming: 5 bases; J trimming: 9 bases; junction bases outside the gene matches: 5. CDR1 is SEHNR, CDR2 FQNEAQ, per germline (reference sequence). CDR3 in amino acids: CASSASGRPEQFF. In DNA form, the CDR3 reads TGTGCCAGCAGCGCGAGCGGGAGGCCTGAGCAGTTCTTC.

The chain uses TRBV7-8 and TRBJ2-1, with 8 bases fitting TRBD2. Germline V gene data show CDR1 as SGHVS and CDR2 as FQNEAQ. V lost 3 bases and J lost 9; bases outside the gene matches: 7. The CDR3 contains 14 residues. The CDR3 loop is CASSLREAVSEQFF. Written as DNA, the CDR3 is TGTGCCAGCAGCTTGCGGGAGGCGGTGAGTGAGCAGTTCTTC.

The chain carries TRBV19 and TRBJ1-2; TRBD1 matches at 7 bases. Trimming removed 6 bases from V and 3 bases from J; junction bases left unmatched: 4. From germline, CDR1 is LNHDA and CDR2 SQIVND (reference sequence). The CDR3 extends over 13 amino acids. The CDR3 reads CASSRTGDYGYTF. In DNA form, the CDR3 reads TGTGCCAGTAGCCGAACAGGGGACTATGGCTACACCTTC.

J is TRBJ2-2 and V is TRBV7-3; a possible D gene is TRBD2 (6 bases). The length of the CDR3 is 15 residues. Trimming pared 2 bases from V and 5 bases from J, leaving 12 bases between. The germline V gene has CDR1 SGHTA and CDR2 FQGTGA. For the CDR3, the DNA is TGTGCCAGCAGCTTAGCCGGGCGGGGTACCGGGGAGCTGTTTTTT. Its translation: CASSLAGRGTGELFF.

The chain employs TRBV3-1 (or the pseudogene TRBV3-2) and TRBJ1-1; 7 bases fit TRBD1. Unmatched junction bases numbered 4, after V lost 1 base and J lost 8 bases. This CDR3 has 13 residues. Germline V lookup: CDR1 LGHDT, CDR2 YNNKEL (reference sequence). The DNA of the CDR3 is TGTGCCAGCAGCCAAGGAGGGACAGAGGAAGCTTTCTTT. Protein product: CASSQGGTEEAFF.

The chain is built from TRBV3-1 (or the pseudogene TRBV3-2) and TRBJ1-1; TRBD1 is a possible D gene (5 bases). This CDR3 contains 14 residues. Germline loops: CDR1 LGHDT, CDR2 YNNKEL (reference sequence). The V end was cut by 4 bases, the J end by 1 base, with 10 bases between. The CDR3 region has the DNA TGTGCCAGCAGCCGTCCGGGGGAGAACACTGAAGCTTTCTTT. This sequence encodes CASSRPGENTEAFF.

CDR3 DNA: TGTGCCAGCATGGGACACCCGAACACTGAAGCTTTCTTT. It encodes CASMGHPNTEAFF. The chain is built from TRBV28 and TRBJ1-1; a possible D gene is TRBD1 (6 bases). Germline V lookup: CDR1 MDHEN, CDR2 SYDVKM. Trimming stripped 7 bases from V and 1 base from J, with 10 bases between. The CDR3 runs to 13 residues.

The table lists this clone with a few counts. The chain uses TRBV5-5 and TRBJ1-2, with TRBD1 matching 8 bases. The CDR3 sequence is 15 residues long. The ends lost 0 bases at V and 4 bases at J; junction bases unmatched: 5. Germline V gives CDR1 SGHKS, CDR2 YYEKEE (reference sequence). The CDR3 here is CASSLGQGLAYGYTF. The CDR3 DNA is TGTGCCAGCAGCTTGGGACAGGGGCTGGCCTATGGCTACACCTTC.

Written as DNA, the CDR3 is TGCGCCAGCAGCTTGGTACAGGGGGCGCGCGGCTACACCTTC. It codes for CASSLVQGARGYTF. The chain has TRBV5-1 and TRBJ1-2; the match to TRBD1 covers 9 bases. In germline, CDR1 is SGHRS, CDR2 YFSETQ. The CDR3 runs to 14 residues. V lost 0 bases to trimming and J lost 8 bases; unmatched junction nucleotides: 5.

The gene calls are TRBV15 and TRBJ1-2; TRBD1 matches at 8 bases. This CDR3 is 16 amino acids long. Germline loops: CDR1 LNHNV, CDR2 YYDKDF (reference sequence). Trimming took 1 base from V and 3 from J; bases not matched to a gene: 7. The CDR3 protein is CATSRGWGGQDYGYTF. The CDR3 DNA is TGTGCCACCAGCAGAGGCTGGGGGGGACAGGACTATGGCTACACCTTC.

This clone was picked up a small number of times. The J gene is TRBJ2-7, the V gene TRBV7-2, with D possibly being TRBD2 (5 bases). CDR3 length: 15 amino acids. Trimming pared 2 bases from V and 3 bases from J, leaving 14 bases between. Germline V CDR1 and CDR2: SGHTA, FQGNSA. CDR3 amino acids: CASSLRAERNYEQYF. CDR3 bases: TGTGCCAGCAGCTTACGAGCGGAAAGAAACTACGAGCAGTACTTC.

In DNA, the CDR3 is TGTGCCAGCAGTTTACCCCCCTTTCCCCAGCATTTT. It yields the protein CASSLPPFPQHF. V is TRBV28 and J is TRBJ1-5; D call uncertain. CDR1 and CDR2 from the germline V gene are MDHEN and SYDVKM. This CDR3 is 12 amino acids long. Trimming left V 2 bases short and J 10 bases short, with 9 bases between. Drawing the rest from reference TRBV28 and TRBJ1-5, the complete variable domain is DVKVTQSSRYLVKRTGEKVFLECVQDMDHENMFWYRQDPGLGLRLIYFSYDVKMKEKGDIPEGYSVSREKKERFSLILESASTNQTSMYLCASSLPPFPQHFGDGTRLSIL.

CDR3 coding DNA: TGTGCCAGCAGTGAGGGCTCCAGCCCCGAGCAGTACTTC. This sequence encodes CASSEGSSPEQYF. The chain joins TRBV2 to TRBJ2-7; D ambiguous. Germline V CDR1 and CDR2: SNHLY, FYNNEI. The CDR3 length is 13 residues. Trimming removed 3 bases from V and 6 bases from J, with 12 bases in between.

The rearrangement links TRBV4-3 to TRBJ2-3; 7 bases match TRBD2. V dropped 5 bases and J dropped 2; count of bases not matched to a gene: 4. Germline V gene data show CDR1 as LGHNA and CDR2 as YSLEER. This CDR3 comprises 14 residues. CDR3 bases: TGCGCCAGCAGCGTGGGACTAAACACAGATACGCAGTATTTT. Translating gives CASSVGLNTDTQYF.

This clone came up once. The rearrangement uses TRBV7-9 and TRBJ2-7, with D possibly matching TRBD1 (5 bases). The CDR3 is 12 residues long. CDR1 and CDR2 from the germline V gene are SEHNR and FQNEAQ (reference sequence). The V gene lost 2 bases and the J gene lost 5 bases, with 7 bases spanning the gap. This CDR3 is CASSLQGHEQYF. The DNA of the CDR3 is TGTGCCAGCAGCTTACAGGGTCACGAGCAGTACTTC. The variable domain in full, completed from reference TRBV7-9 and TRBJ2-7, reads DTGVSQNPRHKITKRGQNVTFRCDPISEHNRLYWYRQTLGQGPEFLTYFQNEAQLEKSRLLSDRFSAERPKGSFSTLEIQRTEQGDSAMYLCASSLQGHEQYFGPGTRLTVT.

The table lists this clone with a count of one. V is TRBV29-1 and J is TRBJ2-2; D uncertain. There are 12 residues in the CDR3. V was shortened by 1 base and J by 4 bases, with 4 bases between the two germline ends. Germline assignment: CDR1 SQVTM and CDR2 ANQGSEA. The CDR3 DNA is TGCAGCGTTGAAGGCAGCACCGGGGAGCTGTTTTTT. Its translation is CSVEGSTGELFF.

The genes are TRBV27 and TRBJ2-5; 9 nucleotides match TRBD1. This CDR3 is 13 amino acids long. Germline V lookup: CDR1 MNHEY, CDR2 SMNVEV (reference sequence). V lost 6 bases to trimming and J lost 5 bases; unmatched junction nucleotides: 4. The CDR3 sequence is CASRPDRGETQYF. The CDR3 nucleotides read TGTGCCAGCAGGCCCGACAGGGGGGAGACCCAGTACTTC.

The chain uses TRBV5-1 and TRBJ2-3; 12 nucleotides align to TRBD2. This CDR3 is built from 16 residues. The ends lost 4 bases at V and 0 bases at J; junction bases unmatched: 3. In germline, CDR1 is SGHRS, CDR2 YFSETQ. The chain's CDR3 is CASSGGTSGSTDTQYF. The CDR3 DNA is TGCGCCAGCAGCGGGGGGACTAGCGGGAGCACAGATACGCAGTATTTT.

This clone turned up a few times. The sample has other DNA sequences that encode this CDR3 too. The chain couples TRBV7-3 to TRBJ2-5; 8 bases match TRBD1. Trimming cost V 5 bases and J 5 bases; bases outside gene matches: 7. Germline V gene lookup returns CDR1 SGHTA and CDR2 FQGTGA. The CDR3 has 14 amino acids. The CDR3 spells CASSLQGAGETQYF. The CDR3 coding sequence is TGTGCCAGCAGCCTTCAGGGGGCCGGGGAGACCCAGTACTTC.

The chain combines TRBV7-2 with TRBJ1-5; possibly TRBD1 for D (6 bases). The CDR3 consists of 13 residues. Germline CDR1 and CDR2: SGHTA and FQGNSA. The V gene lost 5 bases and the J gene lost 7 bases, with 12 bases spanning the gap. DNA of the CDR3: TGTGCCAGCAGCATCTACAGGGAGCAGCCCCAGCATTTT. This translates into CASSIYREQPQHF.

The chain carries TRBV21-1 and TRBJ1-4; the D segment call TRBD1 is taken from the table without a DNA check. TRBV21-1 counts as a pseudogene. This CDR3 is 14 amino acids long. CDR3 bases: TGTGCCAGCACCCCGGACAGATCTAATGAAAAACTGTTTTTT. This translates into CASTPDRSNEKLFF.

The chain is built from TRBV5-5 and TRBJ2-7; 9 bases map to TRBD1. This CDR3 has 14 residues. Germline-derived CDR1 and CDR2 are SGHKS and YYEKEE (reference sequence). Losses at the gene ends were 4 bases for V and 10 bases for J; bases not matched to a gene: 12. The CDR3 DNA follows: TGTGCCAGCAGCCCCTCAAGCCGGGACAGGGAACAGTACTTC. It encodes CASSPSSRDREQYF.

V gene TRBV28 combines with J gene TRBJ2-3; 10 bases fit TRBD1. The CDR3 spans 15 residues. J was trimmed by 3 bases and V by 5 bases; bases with no gene match: 5. Germline V gene lookup returns CDR1 MDHEN and CDR2 SYDVKM. The CDR3 nucleotides are TGTGCCAGCAGTAAAGACAGGGGGCATACAGATACGCAGTATTTT. Translating it yields CASSKDRGHTDTQYF.